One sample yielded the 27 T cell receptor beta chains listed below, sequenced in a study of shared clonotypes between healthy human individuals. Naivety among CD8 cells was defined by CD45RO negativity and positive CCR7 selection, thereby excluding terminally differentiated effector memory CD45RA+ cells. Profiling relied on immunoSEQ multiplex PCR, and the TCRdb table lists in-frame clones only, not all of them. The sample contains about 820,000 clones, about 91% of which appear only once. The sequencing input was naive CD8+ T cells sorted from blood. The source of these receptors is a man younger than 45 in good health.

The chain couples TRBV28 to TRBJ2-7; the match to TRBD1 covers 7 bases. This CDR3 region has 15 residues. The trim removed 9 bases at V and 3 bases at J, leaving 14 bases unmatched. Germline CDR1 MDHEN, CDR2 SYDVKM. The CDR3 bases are TGTGCCAGTTTCGGTGGACAGGTCATCCACTACGAGCAGTACTTC. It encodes CASFGGQVIHYEQYF. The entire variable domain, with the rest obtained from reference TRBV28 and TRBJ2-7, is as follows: DVKVTQSSRYLVKRTGEKVFLECVQDMDHENMFWYRQDPGLGLRLIYFSYDVKMKEKGDIPEGYSVSREKKERFSLILESASTNQTSMYLCASFGGQVIHYEQYFGPGTRLTVT.

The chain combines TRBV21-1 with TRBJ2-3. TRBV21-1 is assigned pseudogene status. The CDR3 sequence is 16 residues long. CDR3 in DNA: TGTGCCAGCAGCAACGATTCCGGGCAAAGCACAGATACGCAGTATTTT. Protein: CASSNDSGQSTDTQYF.

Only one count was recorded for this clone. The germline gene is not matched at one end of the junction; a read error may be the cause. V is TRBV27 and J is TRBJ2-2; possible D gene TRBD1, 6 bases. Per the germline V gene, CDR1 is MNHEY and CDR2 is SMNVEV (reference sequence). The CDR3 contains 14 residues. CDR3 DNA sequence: TGTGCCCGCCCCGGGACAACGAAGACCGGGGAGCTGTTTTTT. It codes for CARPGTTKTGELFF.

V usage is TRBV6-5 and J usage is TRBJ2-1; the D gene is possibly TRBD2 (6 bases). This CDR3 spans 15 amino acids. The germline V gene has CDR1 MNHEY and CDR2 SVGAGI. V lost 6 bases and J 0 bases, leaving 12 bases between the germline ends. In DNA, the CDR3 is TGTGCCAGCAGCCGAGGGAGGAGCTCCTACAATGAGCAGTTCTTC. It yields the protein CASSRGRSSYNEQFF.

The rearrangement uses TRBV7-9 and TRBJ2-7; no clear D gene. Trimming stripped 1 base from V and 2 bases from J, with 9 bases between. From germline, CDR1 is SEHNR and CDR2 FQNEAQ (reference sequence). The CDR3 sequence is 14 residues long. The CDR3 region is CASSLERTTYEQYF. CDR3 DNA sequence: TGTGCCAGCAGCTTAGAAAGGACCACCTACGAGCAGTACTTC.

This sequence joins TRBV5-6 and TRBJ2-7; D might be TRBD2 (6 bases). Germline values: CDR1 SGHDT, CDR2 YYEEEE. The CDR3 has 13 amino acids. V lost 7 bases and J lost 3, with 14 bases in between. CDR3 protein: CASHLAASYEQYF. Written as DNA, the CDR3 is TGTGCCAGCCATTTAGCGGCAAGCTACGAGCAGTACTTC.

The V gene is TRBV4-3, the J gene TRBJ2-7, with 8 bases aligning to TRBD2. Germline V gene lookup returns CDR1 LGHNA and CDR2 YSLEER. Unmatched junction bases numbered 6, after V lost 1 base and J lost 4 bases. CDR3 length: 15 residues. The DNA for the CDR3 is TGCGCCAGCAGCCAAGGAGCGGGAGTGGGGTACGAGCAGTACTTC. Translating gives CASSQGAGVGYEQYF.

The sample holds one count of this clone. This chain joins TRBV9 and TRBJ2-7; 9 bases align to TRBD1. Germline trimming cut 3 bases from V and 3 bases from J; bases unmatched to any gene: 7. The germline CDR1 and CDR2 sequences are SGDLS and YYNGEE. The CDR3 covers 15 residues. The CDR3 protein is CASSAGGTGNYEQYF. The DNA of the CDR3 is TGTGCCAGCAGCGCCGGAGGGACAGGGAACTACGAGCAGTACTTC.

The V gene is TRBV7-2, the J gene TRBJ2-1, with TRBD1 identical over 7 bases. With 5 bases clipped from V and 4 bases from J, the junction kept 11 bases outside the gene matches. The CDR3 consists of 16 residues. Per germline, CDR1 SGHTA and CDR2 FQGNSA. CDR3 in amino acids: CASSPVDRMGYNEQFF. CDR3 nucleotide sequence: TGTGCCAGCAGCCCGGTGGACAGGATGGGGTACAATGAGCAGTTCTTC.

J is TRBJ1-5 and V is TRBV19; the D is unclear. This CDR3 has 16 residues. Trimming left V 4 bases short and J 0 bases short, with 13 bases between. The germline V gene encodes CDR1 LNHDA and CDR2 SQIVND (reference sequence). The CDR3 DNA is TGTGCCAGTAGTAACCCCCAGCGGTATAGCAATCAGCCCCAGCATTTT. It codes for CASSNPQRYSNQPQHF.

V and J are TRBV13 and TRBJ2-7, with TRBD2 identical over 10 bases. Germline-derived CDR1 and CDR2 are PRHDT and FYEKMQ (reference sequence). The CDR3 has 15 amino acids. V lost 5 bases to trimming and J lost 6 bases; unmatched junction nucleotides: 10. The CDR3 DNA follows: TGTGCCAGCAGCCCTCCCCCCGGGACTAGCGCCGAGCAGTACTTC. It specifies CASSPPPGTSAEQYF.

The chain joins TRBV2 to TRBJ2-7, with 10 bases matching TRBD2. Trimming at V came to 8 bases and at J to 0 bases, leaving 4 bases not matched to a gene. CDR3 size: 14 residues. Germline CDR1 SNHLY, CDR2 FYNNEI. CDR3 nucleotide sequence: TGTGCCAGCCTCCGACTAGCGGGCTCCTACGAGCAGTACTTC. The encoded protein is CASLRLAGSYEQYF.

The DNA for the CDR3 is TGTGCCAACCTGAGAAGTGGCGAGCAGTACTTC. The encoded protein is CANLRSGEQYF. The chain has TRBV2 and TRBJ2-7; no reliable D call. The CDR3 contains 11 residues. V lost 10 bases and J lost 6, with 13 bases in between. CDR1 SNHLY and CDR2 FYNNEI come from the germline V gene.

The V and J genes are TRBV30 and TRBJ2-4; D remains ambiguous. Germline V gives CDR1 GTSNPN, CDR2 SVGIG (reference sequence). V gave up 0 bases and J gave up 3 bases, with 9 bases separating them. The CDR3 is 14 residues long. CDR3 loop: CAWSVRFGKNIQYF. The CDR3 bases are TGTGCCTGGAGTGTACGATTCGGCAAAAACATTCAGTACTTC.

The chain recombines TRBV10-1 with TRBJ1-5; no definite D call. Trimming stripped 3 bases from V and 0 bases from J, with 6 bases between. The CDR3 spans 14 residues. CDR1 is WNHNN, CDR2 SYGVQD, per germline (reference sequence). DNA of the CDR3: TGCGCCAGCAGTGATGGGGATAGCAATCAGCCCCAGCATTTT. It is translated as CASSDGDSNQPQHF.

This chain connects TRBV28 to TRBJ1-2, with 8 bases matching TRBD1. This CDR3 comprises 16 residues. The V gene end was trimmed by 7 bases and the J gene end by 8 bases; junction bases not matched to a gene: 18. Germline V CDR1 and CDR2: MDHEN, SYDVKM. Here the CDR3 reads CASTLPTDRVSSGYTF. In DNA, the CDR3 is TGTGCCAGCACCCTACCCACGGACAGGGTCTCGTCCGGCTACACCTTC.

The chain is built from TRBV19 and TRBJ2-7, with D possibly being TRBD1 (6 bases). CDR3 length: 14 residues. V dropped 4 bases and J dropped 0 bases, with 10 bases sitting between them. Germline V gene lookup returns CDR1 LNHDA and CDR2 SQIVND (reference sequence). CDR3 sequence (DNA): TGTGCCAGTAGTACCCGGGACACCTCCTACGAGCAGTACTTC. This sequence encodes CASSTRDTSYEQYF.

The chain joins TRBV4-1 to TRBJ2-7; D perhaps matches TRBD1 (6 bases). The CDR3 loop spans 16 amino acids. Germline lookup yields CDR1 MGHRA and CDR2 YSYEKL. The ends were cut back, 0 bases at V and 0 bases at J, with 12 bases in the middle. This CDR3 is CASSQDGDKSSYEQYF. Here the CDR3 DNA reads TGCGCCAGCAGCCAAGATGGGGACAAAAGCTCCTACGAGCAGTACTTC.

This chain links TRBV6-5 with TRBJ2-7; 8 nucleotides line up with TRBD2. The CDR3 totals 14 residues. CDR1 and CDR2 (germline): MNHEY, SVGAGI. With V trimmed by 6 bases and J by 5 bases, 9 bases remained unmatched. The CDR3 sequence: CASSPVAGFNEQYF. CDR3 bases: TGTGCCAGCAGCCCCGTAGCGGGATTCAACGAGCAGTACTTC.

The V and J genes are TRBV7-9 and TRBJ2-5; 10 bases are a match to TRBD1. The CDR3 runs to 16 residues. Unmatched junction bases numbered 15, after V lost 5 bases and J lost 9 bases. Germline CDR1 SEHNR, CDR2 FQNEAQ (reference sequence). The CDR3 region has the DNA TGTGCCAGCAGCCCGACCCGGGACAGGGGCGTCTTGGCCCAGTACTTC. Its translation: CASSPTRDRGVLAQYF.

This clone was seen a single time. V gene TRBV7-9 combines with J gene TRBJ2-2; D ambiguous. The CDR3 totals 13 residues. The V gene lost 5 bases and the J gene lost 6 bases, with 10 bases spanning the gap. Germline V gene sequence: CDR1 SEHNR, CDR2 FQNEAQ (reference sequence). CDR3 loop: CASSRIVAGELFF. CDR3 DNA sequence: TGTGCCAGCAGCCGAATAGTAGCCGGGGAGCTGTTTTTT.

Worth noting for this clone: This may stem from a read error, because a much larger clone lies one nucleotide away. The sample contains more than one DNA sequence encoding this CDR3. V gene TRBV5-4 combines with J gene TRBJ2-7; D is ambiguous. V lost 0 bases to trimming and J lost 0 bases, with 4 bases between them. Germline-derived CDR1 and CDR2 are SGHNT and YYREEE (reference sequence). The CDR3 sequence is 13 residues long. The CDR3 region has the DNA TGTGCCAGCAGCTTGGCTAGCTCCTACGAGCAGTACTTC. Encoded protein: CASSLASSYEQYF.

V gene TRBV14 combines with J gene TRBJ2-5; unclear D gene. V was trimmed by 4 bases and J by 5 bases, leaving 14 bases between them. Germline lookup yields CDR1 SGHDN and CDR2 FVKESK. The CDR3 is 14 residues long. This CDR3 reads CASSPLIREETQYF. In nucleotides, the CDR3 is TGTGCCAGCAGCCCATTAATCCGTGAGGAGACCCAGTACTTC. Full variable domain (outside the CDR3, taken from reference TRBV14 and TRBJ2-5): EAGVTQFPSHSVIEKGQTVTLRCDPISGHDNLYWYRRVMGKEIKFLLHFVKESKQDESGMPNNRFLAERTGGTYSTLKVQPAELEDSGVYFCASSPLIREETQYFGPGTRLLVL.

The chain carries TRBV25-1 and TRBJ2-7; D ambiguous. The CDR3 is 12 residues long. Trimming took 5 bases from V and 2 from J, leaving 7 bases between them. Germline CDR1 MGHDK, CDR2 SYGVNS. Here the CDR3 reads CASSPGTYEQYF. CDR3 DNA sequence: TGTGCCAGCAGTCCAGGAACCTACGAGCAGTACTTC.

The CDR3 sequence: CASSSGPGTGYEQYF. The CDR3, as DNA: TGCGCCAGCAGCTCGGGGCCCGGGACAGGATACGAGCAGTACTTC. V usage is TRBV5-1 and J usage is TRBJ2-7, with 8 nucleotides matching TRBD1. Germline CDR1 reads SGHRS; CDR2 reads YFSETQ. Losses at the gene ends were 3 bases for V and 4 bases for J; bases not matched to a gene: 9. The CDR3 is made up of 15 amino acids.

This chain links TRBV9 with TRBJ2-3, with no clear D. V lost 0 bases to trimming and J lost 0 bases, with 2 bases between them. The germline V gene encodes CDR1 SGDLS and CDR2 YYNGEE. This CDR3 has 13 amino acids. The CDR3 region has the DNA TGTGCCAGCAGCGTAGAGAGCACAGATACGCAGTATTTT. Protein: CASSVESTDTQYF.

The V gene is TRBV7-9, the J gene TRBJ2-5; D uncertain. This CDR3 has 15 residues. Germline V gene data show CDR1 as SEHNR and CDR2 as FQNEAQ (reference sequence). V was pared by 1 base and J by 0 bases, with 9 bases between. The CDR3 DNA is TGTGCCAGCAGCTTAGTTAGACCTGACCAAGAGACCCAGTACTTC. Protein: CASSLVRPDQETQYF.